The 29 T cell receptor beta chains below all came from one sample that was sequenced in a study of T cell changes during pregnancy in multiple sclerosis. The protocol was immunoSEQ multiplex PCR, while the TCRdb copy is restricted to in-frame clones and leaves out a portion. Of over 25,000 clones in the sample, approximately 90% were seen once. The input for sequencing was CD8+ T cells from peripheral blood mononuclear cells, taken in the third trimester of pregnancy. These receptors originate from a female donor with multiple sclerosis, enrolled in a pregnancy study.

J is TRBJ1-6 and V is TRBV5-1, with TRBD1 matching over 9 bases. The CDR3 is made up of 16 amino acids. CDR1 and CDR2 (germline): SGHRS, YFSETQ. V shed 4 bases, J shed 2 bases, and the junction held 4 bases outside the gene matches. This CDR3 reads CASSLTGGAYNSPLHF. The CDR3, as DNA: TGCGCCAGCAGCCTGACAGGGGGTGCCTATAATTCACCCCTCCACTTT.

This rearrangement joins TRBV7-2 to TRBJ2-3; D might be TRBD1 (6 bases). The CDR3 consists of 17 residues. From germline, CDR1 is SGHTA and CDR2 FQGNSA. V dropped 5 bases and J dropped 2 bases, with 20 bases sitting between them. The CDR3 loop is CASSPRGWTSDTDTQYF. For the CDR3, the DNA is TGTGCCAGCAGCCCTAGGGGGTGGACTTCGGACACAGATACGCAGTATTTT.

The chain recombines TRBV29-1 with TRBJ1-2, with 8 bases aligning to TRBD1. CDR3 length: 13 amino acids. Trimming cost V 6 bases and J 8 bases; bases outside gene matches: 11. Germline V CDR1 and CDR2: SQVTM, ANQGSEA. In DNA form, the CDR3 reads TGCAGCGTCGTCGACAGGGGAGTTTGGGGCTACACCTTC. Its translation: CSVVDRGVWGYTF.

The chain links TRBV15 to TRBJ1-1; D gene ambiguous. This CDR3 region has 14 residues. Deletions cut 1 base from V and 3 bases from J, with 9 bases between. The germline V gene encodes CDR1 LNHNV and CDR2 YYDKDF (reference sequence). For the CDR3, the DNA is TGTGCCACCAGCAGAGGGACTGGGGACACTGAAGCTTTCTTT. As protein: CATSRGTGDTEAFF.

The chain combines TRBV9 with TRBJ2-4; 7 nucleotides align to TRBD1. This CDR3 region has 16 residues. Germline assignment: CDR1 SGDLS and CDR2 YYNGEE. With V trimmed by 4 bases and J by 9 bases, 16 bases remained unmatched. In nucleotides, the CDR3 is TGTGCCAGCAGCCGACGACAGGGTAAGGAGGCTGGCATTCAGTACTTC. This translates into CASSRRQGKEAGIQYF.

The chain couples TRBV6-5 to TRBJ1-3; no clear D. Germline V gene sequence: CDR1 MNHEY, CDR2 SVGAGI. V dropped 5 bases and J dropped 1 base, with 12 bases sitting between them. This CDR3 region has 15 residues. CDR3 loop: CASSASGLSGNTIYF. In nucleotides, the CDR3 is TGTGCCAGCAGTGCCAGTGGTCTGTCTGGAAACACCATATATTTT.

The J gene is TRBJ2-1, the V gene TRBV18, with D perhaps matching TRBD2 (5 bases). The V and J ends lost 0 bases and 9 bases respectively, with 12 bases between them. This CDR3 has 14 residues. The V gene's germline CDR1 is KGHSH and CDR2 LQKENI. CDR3 residues: CASSPPETAGEQFF. The CDR3 bases are TGTGCCAGCTCACCACCGGAAACCGCGGGTGAGCAGTTCTTC.

This chain links TRBV21-1 with TRBJ2-5; the table gives TRBD2 as D, unverified against the DNA. TRBV21-1 is assigned pseudogene status. The CDR3 is 17 amino acids. CDR3 in amino acids: CASSRLAGVVVGETQYF. CDR3 nucleotides: TGTGCCAGCAGCAGACTAGCGGGAGTGGTGGTTGGAGAGACCCAGTACTTC.

This chain links TRBV4-2 with TRBJ1-5; 7 bases agree with TRBD1. The CDR3 is made up of 15 amino acids. Losses at the gene ends were 1 base for V and 5 bases for J; bases not matched to a gene: 5. Germline-derived CDR1 and CDR2 are LGHNA and YNFKEQ. This CDR3 is CASSQGRDRDQPQHF. CDR3 nucleotide sequence: TGTGCCAGCAGCCAAGGTCGAGACAGGGATCAGCCCCAGCATTTT.

This sequence joins TRBV4-2 and TRBJ2-5; 9 bases fit TRBD1. V lost 0 bases and J lost 4; bases outside the gene matches: 6. The CDR3 extends over 16 amino acids. Looked up from germline, CDR1 is LGHNA and CDR2 is YNFKEQ. The CDR3 DNA reads as TGTGCCAGCAGCCAAGAAACAGGGGGCGACAGAGAGACCCAGTACTTC. Amino acids: CASSQETGGDRETQYF.

The chain carries TRBV27 and TRBJ2-7, with D hard to call. Trimming took off 3 bases at V and 2 bases at J, with 11 bases between the two ends. This CDR3 comprises 14 residues. Germline assignment: CDR1 MNHEY and CDR2 SMNVEV (reference sequence). The CDR3 DNA is TGTGCCAGCAGTTTTCTTGGCAGAACCTACGAGCAGTACTTC. Translation: CASSFLGRTYEQYF.

This rearrangement joins TRBV19 to TRBJ2-3; TRBD2 matches at 14 bases. The ends lost 5 bases at V and 4 bases at J; junction bases unmatched: 8. The CDR3 has 17 residues. Germline V CDR1 and CDR2: LNHDA, SQIVND (reference sequence). The CDR3 reads CASSPWTSGRTPDTQYF. DNA of the CDR3: TGTGCCAGTAGTCCCTGGACTAGCGGGAGGACCCCAGATACGCAGTATTTT.

The chain has TRBV19 and TRBJ2-7, with TRBD1 matching over 9 bases. The CDR3 length is 14 residues. Per the germline V gene, CDR1 is LNHDA and CDR2 is SQIVND (reference sequence). J was trimmed by 2 bases and V by 7 bases; bases with no gene match: 6. CDR3 sequence reads: CASTPGQGAYEQYF. The CDR3 nucleotides are TGTGCCAGTACCCCGGGACAGGGCGCCTACGAGCAGTACTTC.

In this sample, this clone turned up a few times. The V gene is TRBV28, the J gene TRBJ2-6, with D possibly TRBD1 on 5 matching bases. Germline V gives CDR1 MDHEN, CDR2 SYDVKM. V dropped 6 bases and J dropped 0 bases, with 15 bases sitting between them. The CDR3 contains 17 residues. The CDR3 sequence: CASSLDTSTSGANVLTF. In nucleotides, the CDR3 is TGTGCCAGCAGCTTGGACACCTCTACCTCTGGGGCCAACGTCCTGACTTTC. The full variable domain, with the rest looked up from reference TRBV28 and TRBJ2-6, is DVKVTQSSRYLVKRTGEKVFLECVQDMDHENMFWYRQDPGLGLRLIYFSYDVKMKEKGDIPEGYSVSREKKERFSLILESASTNQTSMYLCASSLDTSTSGANVLTFGAGSRLTVL.

Only a few counts were recorded for this clone. The chain combines TRBV4-1 with TRBJ1-2; D is perhaps TRBD1 (6 bases). The CDR3 runs 16 residues. Per the germline V gene, CDR1 is MGHRA and CDR2 is YSYEKL. Trimming pared 0 bases from V and 0 bases from J, leaving 11 bases between. The CDR3 nucleotides read TGCGCCAGCAGCCAAGATCCAGGGACACCTAACTATGGCTACACCTTC. Encoded protein: CASSQDPGTPNYGYTF.

V and J are TRBV7-9 and TRBJ1-1; the match to TRBD1 covers 9 bases. This CDR3 is 13 amino acids long. CDR1 and CDR2 from the germline V gene are SEHNR and FQNEAQ (reference sequence). Trimming removed 6 bases from V and 5 bases from J; junction bases left unmatched: 4. CDR3 region: CASSGQGTTEAFF. CDR3 nucleotide sequence: TGTGCCAGCAGTGGACAGGGGACTACTGAAGCTTTCTTT. The complete variable domain, with remaining parts taken from reference TRBV7-9 and TRBJ1-1, reads DTGVSQNPRHKITKRGQNVTFRCDPISEHNRLYWYRQTLGQGPEFLTYFQNEAQLEKSRLLSDRFSAERPKGSFSTLEIQRTEQGDSAMYLCASSGQGTTEAFFGQGTRLTVV.

This clone was seen more than once but under ten times. V and J are TRBV2 and TRBJ1-5; perhaps TRBD1 as D (6 bases). This CDR3 has 12 amino acids. Germline values: CDR1 SNHLY, CDR2 FYNNEI. The ends were cut back, 5 bases at V and 13 bases at J, with 15 bases in the middle. The CDR3 loop reads CASSTQQGLQHF. The CDR3 region has the DNA TGTGCCAGCAGTACTCAACAGGGTCTTCAGCATTTT.

This rearrangement joins TRBV27 to TRBJ2-5; perhaps TRBD2 as D (6 bases). Per the germline V gene, CDR1 is MNHEY and CDR2 is SMNVEV (reference sequence). The CDR3 runs 14 residues. The V and J ends lost 6 bases and 1 base respectively, with 12 bases between them. The CDR3 coding sequence is TGTGCCAGCAGGGGTTTCGGGGGCCAAGAGACCCAGTACTTC. Protein product: CASRGFGGQETQYF.

The chain employs TRBV7-8 and TRBJ2-2; D possibly corresponds to TRBD2 (5 bases). CDR1 and CDR2 (germline): SGHVS, FQNEAQ. V gave up 4 bases and J gave up 0 bases, with 15 bases separating them. The CDR3 runs 17 residues. The DNA for the CDR3 is TGTGCCAGCAGCTCGCCCGTTAGCGAACCGAACACCGGGGAGCTGTTTTTT. Residues: CASSSPVSEPNTGELFF. Complete variable domain (other parts from reference TRBV7-8 and TRBJ2-2): GAGVSQSPRYKVAKRGQDVALRCDPISGHVSLFWYQQALGQGPEFLTYFQNEAQLDKSGLPSDRFFAERPEGSVSTLKIQRTQQEDSAVYLCASSSPVSEPNTGELFFGEGSRLTVL.

V is TRBV7-8 and J is TRBJ2-2; TRBD2 agrees at 8 bases. The V and J ends lost 0 bases and 6 bases, in that order; junction bases with no gene match: 6. CDR1 is SGHVS and CDR2 is FQNEAQ in the germline V gene. The CDR3 contains 16 residues. CDR3 in amino acids: CASSLAMAGGPGELFF. The CDR3, as DNA: TGTGCCAGCAGCTTAGCGATGGCGGGGGGCCCCGGGGAGCTGTTTTTT.

The V call is TRBV9, the J call TRBJ2-5, with D tentatively TRBD2 (6 bases). The CDR3 consists of 15 residues. The ends were cut back, 0 bases at V and 2 bases at J, with 11 bases in the middle. The germline V gene encodes CDR1 SGDLS and CDR2 YYNGEE. The CDR3 reads CASSVVSGRQETQYF. The CDR3 DNA follows: TGTGCCAGCAGCGTAGTTAGCGGACGACAAGAGACCCAGTACTTC.

The count of this clone is one. The CDR3 nucleotides read TGTGCCAGCAGCCACCCGCCAGTCGCCTACGAGCAGTACTTC. As protein: CASSHPPVAYEQYF. V usage is TRBV7-9 and J usage is TRBJ2-7; D unresolved. Trimming left V 5 bases short and J 2 bases short, with 13 bases between. Germline-derived CDR1 and CDR2 are SEHNR and FQNEAQ (reference sequence). The CDR3 runs to 14 residues. The whole variable domain, remainder taken from reference TRBV7-9 and TRBJ2-7, is DTGVSQNPRHKITKRGQNVTFRCDPISEHNRLYWYRQTLGQGPEFLTYFQNEAQLEKSRLLSDRFSAERPKGSFSTLEIQRTEQGDSAMYLCASSHPPVAYEQYFGPGTRLTVT.

This clone was counted between two and nine times. V and J are TRBV6-4 and TRBJ2-1, with 9 bases lining up with TRBD2. CDR1 MRHNA and CDR2 SNTAGT come from the germline V gene. Trimming took 0 bases from V and 6 from J; bases not matched to a gene: 3. The CDR3 is 15 amino acids. This CDR3 reads CASSDSKLAGNEQFF. The DNA for the CDR3 is TGTGCCAGCAGTGACTCAAAACTAGCGGGCAATGAGCAGTTCTTC.

V and J are TRBV5-5 and TRBJ2-1, with 8 bases identical to TRBD1. CDR1 SGHKS and CDR2 YYEKEE come from the germline V gene (reference sequence). The CDR3 is made up of 15 amino acids. V gave up 0 bases and J gave up 6 bases; unmatched junction bases: 5. The CDR3 protein is CASSLAGGISNEQFF. The CDR3 nucleotides are TGTGCCAGCAGCTTGGCAGGGGGCATCAGCAATGAGCAGTTCTTC.

The chain joins TRBV6-1 to TRBJ2-3; 8 positions agree with TRBD2. The J segment lost 1 base and the V segment lost 0 bases, leaving 0 bases of the junction unmatched. The CDR3 has 15 residues. The germline V gene has CDR1 MNHNS and CDR2 SASEGT. Written as DNA, the CDR3 is TGTGCCAGCAGTGAAGCAGCGGGGGGCACAGATACGCAGTATTTT. Translating it yields CASSEAAGGTDTQYF.

The chain uses TRBV4-2 and TRBJ2-1; D perhaps matches TRBD2 (6 bases). The germline CDR1 and CDR2 sequences are LGHNA and YNFKEQ. V was shortened by 2 bases and J by 12 bases, with 14 bases between the two germline ends. CDR3 length: 13 amino acids. In DNA, the CDR3 is TGTGCCAGCAGCCAATATAGCGGACCTTTGCAGTTCTTC. Its translation: CASSQYSGPLQFF.

This rearrangement joins TRBV2 to TRBJ2-7, with D hard to call. Per the germline V gene, CDR1 is SNHLY and CDR2 is FYNNEI. The CDR3 length is 12 residues. The V gene lost 4 bases and the J gene lost 2 bases, with 6 bases spanning the gap. The CDR3 protein is CASSGLAYEQYF. CDR3 bases: TGTGCCAGCAGTGGACTTGCCTACGAGCAGTACTTC.

This clone was seen only once. The rearrangement uses TRBV7-2 and TRBJ1-1; 8 bases map to TRBD1. Germline assignment: CDR1 SGHTA and CDR2 FQGNSA. Unmatched junction bases numbered 5, after V lost 3 bases and J lost 2 bases. The CDR3 has 15 amino acids. The DNA for the CDR3 is TGTGCCAGCAGCTTGATGACAGGGGCCAACACTGAAGCTTTCTTT. It encodes CASSLMTGANTEAFF.

The genes are TRBV30 and TRBJ2-7, with 9 bases fitting TRBD2. Unmatched junction bases numbered 13, after V lost 0 bases and J lost 7 bases. CDR3 length equals 16 residues. Per the germline V gene, CDR1 is GTSNPN and CDR2 is SVGIG (reference sequence). The CDR3 region has the DNA TGTGCCTGGAGTGTACCGGCCCTAGCGGGGCCTTTGGAGCAGTACTTC. It translates to CAWSVPALAGPLEQYF. The whole variable domain, filled in from reference TRBV30 and TRBJ2-7, reads SQTIHQWPATLVQPVGSPLSLECTVEGTSNPNLYWYRQAAGRGLQLLFYSVGIGQISSEVPQNLSASRPQDRQFILSSKKLLLSDSGFYLCAWSVPALAGPLEQYFGPGTRLTVT.